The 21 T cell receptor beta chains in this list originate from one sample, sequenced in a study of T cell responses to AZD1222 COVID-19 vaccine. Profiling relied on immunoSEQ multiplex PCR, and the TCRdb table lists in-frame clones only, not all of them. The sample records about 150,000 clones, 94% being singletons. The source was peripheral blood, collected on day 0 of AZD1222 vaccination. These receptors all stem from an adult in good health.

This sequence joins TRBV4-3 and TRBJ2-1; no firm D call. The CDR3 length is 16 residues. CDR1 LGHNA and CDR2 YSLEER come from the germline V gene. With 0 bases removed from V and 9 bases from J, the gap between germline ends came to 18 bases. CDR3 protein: CASSQDPSLRASEQFF. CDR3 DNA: TGCGCCAGCAGCCAAGATCCCAGCCTTAGAGCTAGTGAGCAGTTCTTC.

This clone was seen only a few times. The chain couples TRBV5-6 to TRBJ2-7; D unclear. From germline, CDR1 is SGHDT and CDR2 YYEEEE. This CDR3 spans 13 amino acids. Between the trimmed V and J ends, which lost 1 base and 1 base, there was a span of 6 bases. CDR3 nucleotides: TGTGCCAGCAGCTTGTATGGGTCCTACGAGCAGTACGTC. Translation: CASSLYGSYEQYV.

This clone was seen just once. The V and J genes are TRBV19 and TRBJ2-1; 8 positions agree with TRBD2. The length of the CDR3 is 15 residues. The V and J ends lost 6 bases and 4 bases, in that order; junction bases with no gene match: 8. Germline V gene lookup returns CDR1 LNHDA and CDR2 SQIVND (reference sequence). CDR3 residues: CASRDPGLGYNEQFF. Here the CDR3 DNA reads TGTGCCAGTAGAGATCCGGGACTAGGATACAATGAGCAGTTCTTC. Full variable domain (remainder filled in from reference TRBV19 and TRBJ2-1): DGGITQSPKYLFRKEGQNVTLSCEQNLNHDAMYWYRQDPGQGLRLIYYSQIVNDFQKGDIAEGYSVSREKKESFPLTVTSAQKNPTAFYLCASRDPGLGYNEQFFGPGTRLTVL.

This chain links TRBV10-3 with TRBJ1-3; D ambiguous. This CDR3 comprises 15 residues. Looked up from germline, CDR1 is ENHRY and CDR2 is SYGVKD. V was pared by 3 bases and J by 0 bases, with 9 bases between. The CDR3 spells CAISDSPNSGNTIYF. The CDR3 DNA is TGTGCCATCAGTGACTCCCCCAACTCTGGAAACACCATATATTTT.

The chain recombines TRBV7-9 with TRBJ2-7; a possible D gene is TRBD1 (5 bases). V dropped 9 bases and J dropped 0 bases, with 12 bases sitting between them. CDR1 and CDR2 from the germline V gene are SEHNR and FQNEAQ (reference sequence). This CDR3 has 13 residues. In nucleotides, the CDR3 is TGTGCCAGAGACAGCCGAAGCTCCTACGAGCAGTACGTC. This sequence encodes CARDSRSSYEQYV.

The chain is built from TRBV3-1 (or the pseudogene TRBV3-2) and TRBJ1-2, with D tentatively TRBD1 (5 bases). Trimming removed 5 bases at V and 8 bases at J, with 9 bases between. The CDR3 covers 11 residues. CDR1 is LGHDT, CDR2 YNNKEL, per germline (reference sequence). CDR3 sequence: CASSSGLGYTF. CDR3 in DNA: TGTGCCAGCAGCTCAGGGTTGGGCTACACCTTC.

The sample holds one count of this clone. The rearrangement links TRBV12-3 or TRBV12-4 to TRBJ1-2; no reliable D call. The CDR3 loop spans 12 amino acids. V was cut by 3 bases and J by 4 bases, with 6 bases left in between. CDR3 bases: TGTGCCAGCAGTTTGTCCAGCTATGGCTACACCTTC. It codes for CASSLSSYGYTF.

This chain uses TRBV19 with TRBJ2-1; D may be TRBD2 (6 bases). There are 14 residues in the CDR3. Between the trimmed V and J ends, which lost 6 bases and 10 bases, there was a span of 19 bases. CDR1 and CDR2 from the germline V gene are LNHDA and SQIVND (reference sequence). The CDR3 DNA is TGTGCCAGTAGCACGACAGCGACTAGTCTAGAGCAGTTCTTC. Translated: CASSTTATSLEQFF.

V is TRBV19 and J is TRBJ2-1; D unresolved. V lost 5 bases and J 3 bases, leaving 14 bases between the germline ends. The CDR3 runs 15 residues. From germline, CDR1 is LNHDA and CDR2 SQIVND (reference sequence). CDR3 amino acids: CASSPQVILYNEQFF. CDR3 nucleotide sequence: TGTGCCAGTAGTCCGCAGGTGATCCTCTACAATGAGCAGTTCTTC.

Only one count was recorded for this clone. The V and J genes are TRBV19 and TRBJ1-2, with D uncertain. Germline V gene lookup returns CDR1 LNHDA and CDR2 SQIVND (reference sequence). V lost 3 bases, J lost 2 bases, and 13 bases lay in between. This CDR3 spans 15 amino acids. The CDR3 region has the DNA TGTGCCAGTAGTATGATCCGACACCAAAACTATGGCTACACCTTC. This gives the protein CASSMIRHQNYGYTF.

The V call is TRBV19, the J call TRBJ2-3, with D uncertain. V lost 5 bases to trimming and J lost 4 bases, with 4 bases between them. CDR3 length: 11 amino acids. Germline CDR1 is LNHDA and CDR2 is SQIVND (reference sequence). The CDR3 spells CASSVADTQYF. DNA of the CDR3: TGTGCCAGTAGTGTAGCAGATACGCAGTATTTT. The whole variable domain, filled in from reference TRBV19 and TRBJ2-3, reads DGGITQSPKYLFRKEGQNVTLSCEQNLNHDAMYWYRQDPGQGLRLIYYSQIVNDFQKGDIAEGYSVSREKKESFPLTVTSAQKNPTAFYLCASSVADTQYFGPGTRLTVL.

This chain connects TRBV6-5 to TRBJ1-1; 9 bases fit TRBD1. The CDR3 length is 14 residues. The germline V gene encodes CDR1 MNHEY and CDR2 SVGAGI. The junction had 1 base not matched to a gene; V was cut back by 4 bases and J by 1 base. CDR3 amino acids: CASSSTGGNTEAFF. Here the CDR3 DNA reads TGTGCCAGCAGTTCGACAGGGGGGAACACTGAAGCTTTCTTT.

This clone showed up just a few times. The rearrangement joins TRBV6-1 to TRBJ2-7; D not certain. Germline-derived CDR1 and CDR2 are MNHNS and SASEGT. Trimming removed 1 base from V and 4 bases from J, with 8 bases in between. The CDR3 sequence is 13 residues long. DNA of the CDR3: TGTGCCAGCAGTGAAGTCACAGAATACGAGCAGTACGTC. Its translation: CASSEVTEYEQYV.

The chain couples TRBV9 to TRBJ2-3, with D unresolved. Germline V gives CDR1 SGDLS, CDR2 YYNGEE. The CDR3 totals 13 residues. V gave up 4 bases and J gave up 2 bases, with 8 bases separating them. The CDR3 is CASSPVTTDTQYF. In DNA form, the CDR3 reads TGTGCCAGCAGCCCCGTGACCACAGATACGCAGTATTTT.

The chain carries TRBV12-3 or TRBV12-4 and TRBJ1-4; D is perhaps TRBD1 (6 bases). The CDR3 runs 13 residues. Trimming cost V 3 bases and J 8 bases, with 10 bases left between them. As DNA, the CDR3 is TGTGCCAGCAGTTTGAACAGGGAGGAAAAACTGTTTTTT. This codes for CASSLNREEKLFF.

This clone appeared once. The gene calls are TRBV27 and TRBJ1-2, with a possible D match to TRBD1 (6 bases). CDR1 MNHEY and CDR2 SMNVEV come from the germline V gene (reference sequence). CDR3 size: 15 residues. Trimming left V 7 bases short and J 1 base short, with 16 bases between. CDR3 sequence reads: CASTERGGSNYGYTF. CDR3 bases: TGTGCCAGCACCGAAAGGGGGGGTAGTAACTATGGCTACACCTTC.

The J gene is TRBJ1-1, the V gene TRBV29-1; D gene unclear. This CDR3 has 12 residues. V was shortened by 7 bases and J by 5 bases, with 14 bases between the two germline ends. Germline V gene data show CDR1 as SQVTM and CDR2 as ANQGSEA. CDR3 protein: CSATPRVTEAFF. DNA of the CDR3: TGCAGCGCCACACCACGGGTTACTGAAGCTTTCTTT.

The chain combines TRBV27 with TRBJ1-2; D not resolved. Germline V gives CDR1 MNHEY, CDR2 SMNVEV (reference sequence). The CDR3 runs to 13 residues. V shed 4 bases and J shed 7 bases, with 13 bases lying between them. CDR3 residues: CASSSSQAGGYTF. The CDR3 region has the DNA TGTGCCAGCAGTTCCTCGCAGGCGGGTGGCTACACCTTC.

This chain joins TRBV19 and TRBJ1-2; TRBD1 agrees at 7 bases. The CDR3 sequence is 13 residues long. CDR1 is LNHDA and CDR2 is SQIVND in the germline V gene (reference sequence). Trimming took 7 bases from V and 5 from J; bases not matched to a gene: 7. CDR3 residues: CASNARDRYGYTF. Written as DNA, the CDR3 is TGTGCCAGTAACGCAAGGGACAGATATGGCTACACCTTC. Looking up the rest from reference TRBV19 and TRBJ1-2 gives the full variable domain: DGGITQSPKYLFRKEGQNVTLSCEQNLNHDAMYWYRQDPGQGLRLIYYSQIVNDFQKGDIAEGYSVSREKKESFPLTVTSAQKNPTAFYLCASNARDRYGYTFGSGTRLTVV.

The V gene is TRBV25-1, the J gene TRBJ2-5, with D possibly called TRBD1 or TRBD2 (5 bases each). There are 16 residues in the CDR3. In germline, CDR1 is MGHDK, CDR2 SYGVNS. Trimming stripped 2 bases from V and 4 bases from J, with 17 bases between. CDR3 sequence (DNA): TGTGCCAGCAGTGAAGGGACCTCGAGTCTTGGAGAGACCCAGTACTTC. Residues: CASSEGTSSLGETQYF.

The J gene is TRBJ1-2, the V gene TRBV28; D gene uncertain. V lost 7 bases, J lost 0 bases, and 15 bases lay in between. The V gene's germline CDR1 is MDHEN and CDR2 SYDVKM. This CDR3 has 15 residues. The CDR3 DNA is TGTGCCAGCATCCCCTCTCGGTGGTCTAACTATGGCTACACCTTC. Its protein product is CASIPSRWSNYGYTF.